This entry features one TCR beta chain sequence. The germline V gene has CDR1 KGHSH and CDR2 LQKENI. This CDR3 region has 14 residues. V lost 3 bases and J lost 4, with 12 bases in between. The data were taken from a study of blood T cell repertoires in COVID-19. Assay: immunoSEQ multiplex PCR; the TCRdb copy retains only in-frame clones and omits some. The table lists tens of thousands of clones, about nine tenths of them singletons, with approximately 5% in the top ten. What was sequenced was peripheral blood. This clonotype originated in a human donor in a cohort sampled during active COVID-19. This chain joins TRBV18 and TRBJ2-5, with a weak D call TRBD2 (6 bases). The chain's CDR3 is CASSPGTGTETQYF. CDR3 in DNA: TGTGCCAGCTCACCTGGGACTGGAACAGAGACCCAGTACTTC.